This is a list of T cell receptor beta chains from one sample in a study of neurological immune-mediated disorders. In TCRdb, the 5' RACE reads were re-called with MiXCR into one record per CDR3 protein. This sample yields about 59,000 distinct CDR3 sequences, of which approximately 3.5% are seen a single time; around 3.1% belongs to the top ten. Sequencing was done on a sample of PBMCs. These receptors all stem from a woman aged 25 to 39 with multiple sclerosis. Both conserved end residues are part of each CDR3. The D gene is left open where the match is weak. Expanded clones get a size class; other rows say once, few or many, or leave the size out.

>.|few|TRBJ2-1|TRBV2
CASRFQGTHNEQFF
TGTGCCAGCAGGTTTCAGGGTACCCACAATGAGCAGTTCTTC
>.|many|TRBJ2-7|TRBV9
CASSRAQTDFYEQYF
TGTGCCAGCAGCCGTGCACAGACGGATTTCTACGAGCAGTACTTC
>.|many|TRBJ2-7|TRBV27
CASSLSLVGAYEQYF
TGTGCCAGCAGTTTATCACTAGTTGGGGCCTACGAGCAGTACTTC
>TRBD1|many|TRBJ1-5|TRBV12-3/TRBV12-4
CASSSTGFGQPQHF
TGTGCCAGCAGTTCGACAGGGTTCGGGCAGCCCCAGCATTTT
>TRBD2|many|TRBJ2-3|TRBV4-2
CASSPWTSGSTDTQYF
TGTGCCAGCAGCCCGTGGACTAGCGGGAGTACAGATACGCAGTATTTT
>.|.|TRBJ1-6|TRBV6-5
CASSLQAAGGTADSPLHF
TGTGCCAGCAGCCTCCAGGCGGCCGGAGGCACCGCGGATTCACCCCTCCACTTT
>.|many|TRBJ1-1|TRBV6-5
CASSYSRNTEAFF
TGTGCCAGCAGTTACTCGAGGAACACTGAAGCTTTCTTT
>TRBD2|many|TRBJ2-7|TRBV5-1
CASSSSGATYEQYF
TGCGCCAGCAGCTCTAGCGGGGCTACCTACGAGCAGTACTTC
>.|many|TRBJ2-7|TRBV9
CASSPSTSYEQYF
TGTGCCAGCAGCCCGAGTACCTCCTACGAGCAGTACTTC
>TRBD1|many|TRBJ1-2|TRBV12-3/TRBV12-4
CASSETGQGVGYGYTF
TGTGCCAGCAGTGAGACCGGACAGGGAGTTGGCTATGGCTACACCTTC
>.|many|TRBJ1-1|TRBV5-1
CASSSQTNTEAFF
TGCGCCAGCAGCTCCCAGACTAACACTGAAGCTTTCTTT
>TRBD2|many|TRBJ2-1|TRBV15
CATARLAGDYNEQFF
TGTGCCACCGCGAGACTAGCGGGGGACTACAATGAGCAGTTCTTC
>.|.|TRBJ2-6|TRBV5-6
CASSLADRIPSGANVLTF
TGTGCCAGCAGCTTGGCAGACAGGATACCCTCTGGGGCCAACGTCCTGACTTTC
>.|few|TRBJ2-2|TRBV7-2
CASSLAPQGGSGELFF
TGTGCCAGCAGCTTAGCGCCACAGGGGGGGTCCGGGGAGCTGTTTTTT
>.|.|TRBJ2-2|TRBV2
CASSEVRHTGELFF
TGTGCCAGCAGTGAAGTTAGACATACCGGGGAGCTGTTTTTT
>TRBD1|many|TRBJ1-1|TRBV12-3/TRBV12-4
CASILNQGVGEAFF
TGTGCCAGCATCCTAAATCAGGGGGTGGGTGAAGCTTTCTTT
>.|many|TRBJ1-2|TRBV20-1
CSARVQGRTYGYTF
TGCAGTGCAAGGGTTCAGGGGAGGACCTATGGCTACACCTTC
>.|many|TRBJ2-1|TRBV6-4
CASSDSANNEQFF
TGTGCCAGCAGTGACTCGGCCAACAATGAGCAGTTCTTC
>.|many|TRBJ2-7|TRBV5-1
CASSLAGLRGQYF
TGCGCCAGCAGCTTGGCCGGGCTTCGGGGGCAGTACTTC
>TRBD2|many|TRBJ2-5|TRBV9
CASSVGLAEETQYF
TGTGCCAGCAGCGTAGGACTAGCGGAAGAGACCCAGTACTTC
>.|many|TRBJ2-4|TRBV10-3
CAISESTENIQYF
TGTGCCATCAGTGAGTCGACAGAAAACATTCAGTACTTC
>TRBD1|many|TRBJ2-1|TRBV7-2
CASSLVGTGLSEQFF
TGTGCCAGCAGCTTAGTCGGGACAGGGTTGTCTGAGCAGTTCTTC
>TRBD2|many|TRBJ2-7|TRBV11-2
CASSLTGGNSYEQYF
TGTGCCAGCAGCTTAACCGGGGGGAACTCCTACGAGCAGTACTTC
>.|many|TRBJ1-4|TRBV14
CASSRREGGEKLFF
TGTGCCAGCAGCCGGAGGGAGGGCGGTGAAAAACTGTTTTTT
>.|many|TRBJ2-7|TRBV4-1
CASSQVQARPYEQYF
TGCGCCAGCAGCCAAGTGCAGGCCCGACCTTACGAGCAGTACTTC
>TRBD1|few|TRBJ2-2|TRBV3-1
CASSQPGQGRTGELFF
TGTGCCAGCAGCCAACCCGGACAGGGTAGAACCGGGGAGCTGTTTTTT
>.|many|TRBJ2-5|TRBV5-1
CASSLENFLGQETQYF
TGCGCCAGCAGCTTGGAGAATTTTTTGGGCCAAGAGACCCAGTACTTC
>.|many|TRBJ1-2|TRBV20-1
CSAREGTGHAPNYGYTF
TGCAGTGCTAGAGAGGGGACCGGCCACGCACCTAACTATGGCTACACCTTC
>.|many|TRBJ2-3|TRBV6-8
CASRTGLPTTDTQYF
TGTGCCAGCAGAACGGGACTCCCAACGACAGATACGCAGTATTTT
>.|many|TRBJ1-1|TRBV7-3
CASSLSGLNTEAFF
TGTGCCAGCAGCTTATCGGGGCTGAACACTGAAGCTTTCTTT
>.|many|TRBJ2-3|TRBV6-2/TRBV6-3
CASGGEGTQYF
TGTGCCAGCGGGGGTGAAGGTACGCAGTATTTT
>.|many|TRBJ1-1|TRBV5-1
CASSLLIGGNTEAFF
TGCGCCAGCAGCTTGTTAATAGGGGGGAACACTGAAGCTTTCTTT
>.|many|TRBJ1-2|TRBV5-5
CASSLPSYGYTF
TGTGCCAGCAGCTTACCAAGCTATGGCTACACCTTC
>.|many|TRBJ1-3|TRBV20-1
CSATQGRAGNTIYF
TGCAGTGCTACCCAGGGGAGAGCTGGAAACACCATATATTTT
>TRBD2|many|TRBJ2-1|TRBV5-1
CASSTLAGVNEQFF
TGCGCCAGCAGCACTCTAGCGGGAGTCAATGAGCAGTTCTTC
>.|many|TRBJ1-3|TRBV29-1
CSVEIRNTIYF
TGCAGCGTTGAAATTCGGAACACCATATATTTT
>TRBD2|many|TRBJ2-7|TRBV29-1
CSVSLAGGTEQYF
TGCAGCGTTTCATTAGCGGGAGGTACCGAGCAGTACTTC
>.|many|TRBJ1-1|TRBV5-1
CASSLNLNTEAFF
TGCGCCAGCAGCTTGAACCTAAACACTGAAGCTTTCTTT
>.|.|TRBJ1-6|TRBV30
CAWSMPTQNSPLNF
TGTGCCTGGAGTATGCCCACTCAGAATTCACCCCTCAACTTT
>.|.|TRBJ1-5|TRBV19
CASLGQYNQPQHF
TGTGCCAGTTTAGGACAGTACAATCAGCCCCAGCATTTT
>TRBD1|many|TRBJ1-1|TRBV5-1
CASSSQTGEVTEAFF
TGCGCCAGCAGCTCTCAGACAGGGGAGGTCACTGAAGCTTTCTTT
>TRBD1|many|TRBJ1-5|TRBV7-8
CASSPQTGGVQPQHF
TGTGCCAGCAGCCCGCAGACAGGGGGCGTGCAGCCCCAGCATTTT
>TRBD1|many|TRBJ2-3|TRBV5-1
CASSLGTGTGQRDTQYF
TGCGCCAGCAGCTTGGGGACCGGGACAGGGCAAAGAGATACGCAGTATTTT
>.|many|TRBJ1-2|TRBV6-5
CASSSGQTNYGYTF
TGTGCCAGCAGTTCCGGACAGACTAACTATGGCTACACCTTC
>.|few|TRBJ2-6|TRBV10-3
CAITKGQGGANVLTF
TGTGCCATCACCAAGGGGCAGGGTGGGGCCAACGTCCTGACTTTC